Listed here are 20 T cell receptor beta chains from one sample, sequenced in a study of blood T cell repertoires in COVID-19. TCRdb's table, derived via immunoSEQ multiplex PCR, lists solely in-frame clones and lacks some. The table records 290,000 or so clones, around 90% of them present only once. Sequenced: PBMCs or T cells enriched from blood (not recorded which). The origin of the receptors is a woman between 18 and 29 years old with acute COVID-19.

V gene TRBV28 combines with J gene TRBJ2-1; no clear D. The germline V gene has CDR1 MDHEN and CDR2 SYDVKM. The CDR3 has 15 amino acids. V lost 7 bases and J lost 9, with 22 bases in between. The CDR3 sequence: CASNPTSFLPSEQFF. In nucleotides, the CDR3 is TGTGCCAGCAATCCCACCTCCTTCTTACCCAGTGAGCAGTTCTTC. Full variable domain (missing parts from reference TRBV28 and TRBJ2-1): DVKVTQSSRYLVKRTGEKVFLECVQDMDHENMFWYRQDPGLGLRLIYFSYDVKMKEKGDIPEGYSVSREKKERFSLILESASTNQTSMYLCASNPTSFLPSEQFFGPGTRLTVL.

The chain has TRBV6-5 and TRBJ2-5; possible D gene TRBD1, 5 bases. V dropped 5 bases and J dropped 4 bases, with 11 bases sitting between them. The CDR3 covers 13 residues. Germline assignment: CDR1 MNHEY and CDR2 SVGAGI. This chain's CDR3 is CASSPSGRETQYF. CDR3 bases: TGTGCCAGCAGTCCCTCAGGGCGAGAGACCCAGTACTTC.

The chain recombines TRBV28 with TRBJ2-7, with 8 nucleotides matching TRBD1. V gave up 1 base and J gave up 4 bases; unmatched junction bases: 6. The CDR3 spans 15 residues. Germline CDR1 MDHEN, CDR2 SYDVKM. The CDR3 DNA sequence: TGTGCCAGCAGTTTATTCCACAGGGGGTCTTACGAGCAGTACTTC. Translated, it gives CASSLFHRGSYEQYF. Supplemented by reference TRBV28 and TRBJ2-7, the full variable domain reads DVKVTQSSRYLVKRTGEKVFLECVQDMDHENMFWYRQDPGLGLRLIYFSYDVKMKEKGDIPEGYSVSREKKERFSLILESASTNQTSMYLCASSLFHRGSYEQYFGPGTRLTVT.

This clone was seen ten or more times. The CDR3 sequence is CASSGGQLNSPLHF. The DNA for the CDR3 is TGTGCCAGCAGTGGCGGACAGCTGAATTCACCCCTCCACTTT. The gene calls are TRBV25-1 and TRBJ1-6, with D perhaps matching TRBD1 (6 bases). Germline CDR1 and CDR2: MGHDK and SYGVNS. V was cut by 4 bases and J by 7 bases, with 11 bases left in between. This CDR3 has 14 amino acids.

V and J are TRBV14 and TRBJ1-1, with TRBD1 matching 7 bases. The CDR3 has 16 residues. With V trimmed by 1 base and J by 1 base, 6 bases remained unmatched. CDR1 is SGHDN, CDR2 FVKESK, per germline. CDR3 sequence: CASSQGVQGKNTEAFF. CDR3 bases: TGTGCCAGCAGCCAAGGGGTACAGGGGAAGAACACTGAAGCTTTCTTT.

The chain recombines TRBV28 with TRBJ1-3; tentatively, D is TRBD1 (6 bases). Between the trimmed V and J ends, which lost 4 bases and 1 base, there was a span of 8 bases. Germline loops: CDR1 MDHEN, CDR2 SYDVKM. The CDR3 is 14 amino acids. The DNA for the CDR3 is TGTGCCAGCAGTTCAGGACAGTCTGGAAACACCATATATTTT. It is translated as CASSSGQSGNTIYF.

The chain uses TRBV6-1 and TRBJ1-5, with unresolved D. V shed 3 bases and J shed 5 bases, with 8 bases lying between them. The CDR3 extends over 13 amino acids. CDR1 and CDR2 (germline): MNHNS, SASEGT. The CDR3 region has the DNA TGTGCCAGCAGTGACGACGGGGATCAGCCCCAGCATTTT. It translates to CASSDDGDQPQHF.

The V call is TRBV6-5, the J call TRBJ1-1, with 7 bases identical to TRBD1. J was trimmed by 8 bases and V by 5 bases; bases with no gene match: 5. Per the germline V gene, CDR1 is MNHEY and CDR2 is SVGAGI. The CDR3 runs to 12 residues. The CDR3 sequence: CASSPWTGEAFF. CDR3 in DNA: TGTGCCAGCAGTCCTTGGACAGGAGAAGCTTTCTTT.

The CDR3 region has the DNA TGTGCCAGCAGTTTGGGGCTAGCGGGAGTCGAGCAGTACTTC. As protein: CASSLGLAGVEQYF. This chain connects TRBV27 to TRBJ2-7; TRBD2 matches 10 bases. The CDR3 extends over 14 amino acids. J gave up 6 bases and V 3 bases, and 5 bases lay outside the gene matches. Looked up from germline, CDR1 is MNHEY and CDR2 is SMNVEV (reference sequence).

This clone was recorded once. The CDR3 region has the DNA TGTGCCAGCAGCATTAACGGGGAGAACACTGAAGCTTTCTTT. Encoded protein: CASSINGENTEAFF. The chain links TRBV11-2 to TRBJ1-1; D is uncertain. The germline V and J ends were trimmed by 5 bases and 1 base, with 11 bases remaining between them. This CDR3 is 14 amino acids long. Germline V gene data show CDR1 as SGHAT and CDR2 as FQNNGV.

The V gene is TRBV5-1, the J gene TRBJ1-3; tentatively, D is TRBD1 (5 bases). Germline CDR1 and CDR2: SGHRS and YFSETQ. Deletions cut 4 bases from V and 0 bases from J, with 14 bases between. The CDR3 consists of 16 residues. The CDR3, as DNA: TGCGCCAGCAGCGGCGGGACGGGGAGCTCTGGAAACACCATATATTTT. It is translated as CASSGGTGSSGNTIYF.

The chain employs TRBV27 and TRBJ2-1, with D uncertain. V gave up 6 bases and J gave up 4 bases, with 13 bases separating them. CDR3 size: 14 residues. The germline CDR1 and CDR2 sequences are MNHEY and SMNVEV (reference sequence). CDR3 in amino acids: CASSLELRYNEQFF. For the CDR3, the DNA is TGTGCCAGCAGCCTAGAACTCCGTTACAATGAGCAGTTCTTC.

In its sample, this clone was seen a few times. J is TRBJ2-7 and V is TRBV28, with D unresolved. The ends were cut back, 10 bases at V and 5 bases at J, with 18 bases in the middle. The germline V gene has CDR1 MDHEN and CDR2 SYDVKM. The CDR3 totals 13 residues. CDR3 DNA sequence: TGTGCCATCTTAGGTCAGGCTTCCGACGAGCAGTACTTC. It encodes CAILGQASDEQYF.

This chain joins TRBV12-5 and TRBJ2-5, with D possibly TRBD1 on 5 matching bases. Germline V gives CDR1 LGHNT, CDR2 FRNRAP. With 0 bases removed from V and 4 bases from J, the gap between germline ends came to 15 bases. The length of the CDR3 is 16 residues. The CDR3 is CASGLVLQARAETQYF. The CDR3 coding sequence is TGTGCTAGTGGTTTGGTACTACAGGCACGAGCAGAGACCCAGTACTTC.

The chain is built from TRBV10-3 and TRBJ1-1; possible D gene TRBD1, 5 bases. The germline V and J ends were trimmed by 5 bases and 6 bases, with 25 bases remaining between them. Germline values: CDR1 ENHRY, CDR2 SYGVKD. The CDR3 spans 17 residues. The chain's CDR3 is CAISKDPRGDFQAEAFF. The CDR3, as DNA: TGTGCCATCAGTAAGGATCCACGCGGGGACTTCCAGGCTGAAGCTTTCTTT.

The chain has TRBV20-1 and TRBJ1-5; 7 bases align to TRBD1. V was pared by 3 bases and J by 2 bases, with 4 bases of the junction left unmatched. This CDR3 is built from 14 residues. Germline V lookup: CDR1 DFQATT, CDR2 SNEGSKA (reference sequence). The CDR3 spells CSASVDRGNQPQHF. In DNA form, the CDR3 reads TGCAGTGCTAGTGTCGACAGGGGCAATCAGCCCCAGCATTTT.

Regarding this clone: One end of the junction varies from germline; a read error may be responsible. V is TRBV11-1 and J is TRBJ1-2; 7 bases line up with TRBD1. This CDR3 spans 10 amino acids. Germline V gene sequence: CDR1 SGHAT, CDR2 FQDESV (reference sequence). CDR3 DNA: TGTGCCAGCTCGAGGGACAGCATCTCCTTC. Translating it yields CASSRDSISF. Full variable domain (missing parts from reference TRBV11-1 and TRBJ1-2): EAEVAQSPRYKITEKSQAVAFWCDPISGHATLYWYRQILGQGPELLVQFQDESVVDDSQLPKDRFSAERLKGVDSTLKIQPAELGDSAMYLCASSRDSISFGSGTRLTVV.

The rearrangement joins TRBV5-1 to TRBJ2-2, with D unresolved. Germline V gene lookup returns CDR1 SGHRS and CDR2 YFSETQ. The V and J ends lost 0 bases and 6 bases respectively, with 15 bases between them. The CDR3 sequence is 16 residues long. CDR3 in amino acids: CASSLATAVDPGELFF. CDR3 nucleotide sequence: TGCGCCAGCAGCTTGGCCACAGCAGTTGACCCCGGGGAGCTGTTTTTT.

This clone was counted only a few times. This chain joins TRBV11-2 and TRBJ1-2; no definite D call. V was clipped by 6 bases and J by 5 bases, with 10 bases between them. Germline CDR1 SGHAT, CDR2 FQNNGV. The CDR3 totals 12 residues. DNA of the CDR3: TGTGCCAGCAGTAGCGGTACTTATGGCTACACCTTC. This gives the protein CASSSGTYGYTF.

CDR3 in amino acids: CASSLTLGTSGSVYNEQFF. The CDR3, as DNA: TGTGCCAGCAGCTTAACGTTGGGGACTAGCGGGTCCGTCTACAATGAGCAGTTCTTC. The chain has TRBV7-3 and TRBJ2-1, with 12 nucleotides matching TRBD2. The CDR3 extends over 19 amino acids. From germline, CDR1 is SGHTA and CDR2 FQGTGA. J was trimmed by 3 bases and V by 0 bases; bases with no gene match: 9.